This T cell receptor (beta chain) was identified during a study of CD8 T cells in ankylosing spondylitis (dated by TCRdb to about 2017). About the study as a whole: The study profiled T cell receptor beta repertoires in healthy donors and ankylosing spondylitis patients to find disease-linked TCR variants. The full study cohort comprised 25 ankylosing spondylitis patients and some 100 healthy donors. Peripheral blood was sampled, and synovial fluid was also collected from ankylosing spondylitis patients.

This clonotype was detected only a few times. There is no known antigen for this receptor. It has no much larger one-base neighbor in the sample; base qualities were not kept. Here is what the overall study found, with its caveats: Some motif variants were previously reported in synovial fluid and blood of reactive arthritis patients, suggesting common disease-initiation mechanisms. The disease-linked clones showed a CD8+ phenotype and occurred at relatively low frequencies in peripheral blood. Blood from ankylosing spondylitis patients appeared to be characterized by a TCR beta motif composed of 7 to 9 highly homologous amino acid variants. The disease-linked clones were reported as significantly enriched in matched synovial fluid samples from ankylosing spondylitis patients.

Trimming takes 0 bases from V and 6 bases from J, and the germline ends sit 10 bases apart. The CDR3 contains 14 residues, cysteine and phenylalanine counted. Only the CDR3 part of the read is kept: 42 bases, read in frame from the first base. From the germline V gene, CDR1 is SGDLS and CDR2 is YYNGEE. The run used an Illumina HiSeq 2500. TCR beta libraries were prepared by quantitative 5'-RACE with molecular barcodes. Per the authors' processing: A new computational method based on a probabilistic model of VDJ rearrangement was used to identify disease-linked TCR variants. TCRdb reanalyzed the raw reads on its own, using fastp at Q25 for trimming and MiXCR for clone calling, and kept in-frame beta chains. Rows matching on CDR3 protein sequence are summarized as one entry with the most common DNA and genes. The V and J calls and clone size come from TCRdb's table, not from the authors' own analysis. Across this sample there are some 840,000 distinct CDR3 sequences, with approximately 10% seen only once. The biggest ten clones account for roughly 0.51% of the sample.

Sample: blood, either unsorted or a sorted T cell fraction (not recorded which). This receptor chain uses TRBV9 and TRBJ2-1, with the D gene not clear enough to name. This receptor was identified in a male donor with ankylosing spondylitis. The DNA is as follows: TGTGCCAGCAGCGTAGACGGGCGAAGCAATGAGCAGTTCTTC. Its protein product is CASSVDGRSNEQFF.